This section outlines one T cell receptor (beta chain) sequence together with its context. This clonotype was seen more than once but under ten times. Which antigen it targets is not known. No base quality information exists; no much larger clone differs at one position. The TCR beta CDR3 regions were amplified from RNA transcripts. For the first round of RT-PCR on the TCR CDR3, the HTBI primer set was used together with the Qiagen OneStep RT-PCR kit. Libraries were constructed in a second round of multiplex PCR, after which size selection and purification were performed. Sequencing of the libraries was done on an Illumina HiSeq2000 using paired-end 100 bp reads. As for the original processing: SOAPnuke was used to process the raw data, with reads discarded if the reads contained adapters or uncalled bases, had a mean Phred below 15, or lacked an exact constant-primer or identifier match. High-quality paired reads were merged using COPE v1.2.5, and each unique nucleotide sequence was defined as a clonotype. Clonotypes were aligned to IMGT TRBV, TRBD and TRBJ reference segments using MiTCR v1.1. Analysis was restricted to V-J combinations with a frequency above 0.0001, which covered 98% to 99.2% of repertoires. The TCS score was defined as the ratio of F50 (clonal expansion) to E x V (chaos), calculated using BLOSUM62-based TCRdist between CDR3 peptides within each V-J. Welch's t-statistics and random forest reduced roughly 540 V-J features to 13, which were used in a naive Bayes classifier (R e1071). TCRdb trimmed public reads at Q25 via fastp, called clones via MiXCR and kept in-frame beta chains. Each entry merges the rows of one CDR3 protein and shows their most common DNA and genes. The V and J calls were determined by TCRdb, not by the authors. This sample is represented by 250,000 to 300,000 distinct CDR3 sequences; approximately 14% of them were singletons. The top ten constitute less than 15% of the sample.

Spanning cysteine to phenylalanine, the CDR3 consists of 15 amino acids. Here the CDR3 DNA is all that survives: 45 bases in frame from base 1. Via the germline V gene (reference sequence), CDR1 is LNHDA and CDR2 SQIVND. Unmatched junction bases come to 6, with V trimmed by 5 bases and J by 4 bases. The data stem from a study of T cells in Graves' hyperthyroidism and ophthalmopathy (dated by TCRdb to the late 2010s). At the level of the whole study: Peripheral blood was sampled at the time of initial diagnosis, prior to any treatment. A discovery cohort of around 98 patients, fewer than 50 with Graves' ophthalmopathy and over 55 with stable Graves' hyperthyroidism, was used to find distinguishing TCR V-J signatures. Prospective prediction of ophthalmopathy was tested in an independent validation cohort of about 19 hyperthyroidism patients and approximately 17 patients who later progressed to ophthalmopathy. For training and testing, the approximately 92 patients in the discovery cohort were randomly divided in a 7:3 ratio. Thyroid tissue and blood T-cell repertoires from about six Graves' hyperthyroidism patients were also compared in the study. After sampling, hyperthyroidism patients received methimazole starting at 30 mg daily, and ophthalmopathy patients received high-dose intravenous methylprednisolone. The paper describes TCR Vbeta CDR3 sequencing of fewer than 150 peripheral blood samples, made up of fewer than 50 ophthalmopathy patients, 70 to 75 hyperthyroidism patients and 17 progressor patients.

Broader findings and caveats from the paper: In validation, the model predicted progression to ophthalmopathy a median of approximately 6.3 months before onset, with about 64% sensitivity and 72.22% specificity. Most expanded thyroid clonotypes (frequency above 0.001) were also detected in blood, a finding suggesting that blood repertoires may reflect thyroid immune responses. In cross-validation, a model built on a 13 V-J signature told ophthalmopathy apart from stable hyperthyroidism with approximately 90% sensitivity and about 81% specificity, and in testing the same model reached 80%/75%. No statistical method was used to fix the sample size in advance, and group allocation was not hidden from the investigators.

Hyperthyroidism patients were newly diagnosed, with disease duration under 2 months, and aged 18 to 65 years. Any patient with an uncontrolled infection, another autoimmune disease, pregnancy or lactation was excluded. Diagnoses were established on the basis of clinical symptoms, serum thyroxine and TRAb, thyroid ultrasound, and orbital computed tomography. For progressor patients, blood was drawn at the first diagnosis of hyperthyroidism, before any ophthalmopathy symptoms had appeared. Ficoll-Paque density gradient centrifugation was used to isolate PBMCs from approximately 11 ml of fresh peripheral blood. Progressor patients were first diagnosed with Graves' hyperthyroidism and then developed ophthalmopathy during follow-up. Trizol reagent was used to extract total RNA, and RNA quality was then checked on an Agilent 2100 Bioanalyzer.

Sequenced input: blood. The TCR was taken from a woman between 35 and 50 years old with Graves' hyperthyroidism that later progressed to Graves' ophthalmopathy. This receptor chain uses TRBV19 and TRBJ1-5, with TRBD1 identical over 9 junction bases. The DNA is TGTGCCAGTAGTGGGACAGGGACCTTTAATCAGCCCCAGCATTTT. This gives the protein CASSGTGTFNQPQHF.